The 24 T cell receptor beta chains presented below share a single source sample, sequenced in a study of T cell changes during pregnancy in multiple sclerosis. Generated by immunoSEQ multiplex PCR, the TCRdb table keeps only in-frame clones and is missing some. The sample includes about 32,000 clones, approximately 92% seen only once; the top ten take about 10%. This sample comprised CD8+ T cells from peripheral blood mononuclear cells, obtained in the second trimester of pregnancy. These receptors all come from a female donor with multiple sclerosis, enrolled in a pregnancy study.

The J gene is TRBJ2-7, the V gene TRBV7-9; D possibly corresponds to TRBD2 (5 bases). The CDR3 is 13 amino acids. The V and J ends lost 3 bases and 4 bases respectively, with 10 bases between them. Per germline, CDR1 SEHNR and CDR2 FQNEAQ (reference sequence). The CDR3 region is CASSFMTKYEQYF. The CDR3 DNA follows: TGTGCCAGCAGCTTCATGACTAAATACGAGCAGTACTTC. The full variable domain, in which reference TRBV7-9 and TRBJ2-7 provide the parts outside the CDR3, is DTGVSQNPRHKITKRGQNVTFRCDPISEHNRLYWYRQTLGQGPEFLTYFQNEAQLEKSRLLSDRFSAERPKGSFSTLEIQRTEQGDSAMYLCASSFMTKYEQYFGPGTRLTVT.

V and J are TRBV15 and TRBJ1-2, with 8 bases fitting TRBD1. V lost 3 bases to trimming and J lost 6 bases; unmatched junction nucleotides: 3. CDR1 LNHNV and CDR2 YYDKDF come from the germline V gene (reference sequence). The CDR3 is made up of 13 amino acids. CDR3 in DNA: TGTGCCACCAGCAGGGACAGGGAGAATGGCTACACCTTC. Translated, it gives CATSRDRENGYTF. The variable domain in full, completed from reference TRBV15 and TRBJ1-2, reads DAMVIQNPRYQVTQFGKPVTLSCSQTLNHNVMYWYQQKSSQAPKLLFHYYDKDFNNEADTPDNFQSRRPNTSFCFLDIRSPGLGDTAMYLCATSRDRENGYTFGSGTRLTVV.

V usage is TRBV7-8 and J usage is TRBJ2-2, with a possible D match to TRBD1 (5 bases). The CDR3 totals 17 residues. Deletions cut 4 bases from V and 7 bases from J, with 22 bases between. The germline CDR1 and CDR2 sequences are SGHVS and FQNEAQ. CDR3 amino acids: CASSSQRQRQLLGELFF. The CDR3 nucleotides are TGTGCCAGCAGCTCCCAAAGACAAAGACAGCTACTCGGGGAGCTGTTTTTT.

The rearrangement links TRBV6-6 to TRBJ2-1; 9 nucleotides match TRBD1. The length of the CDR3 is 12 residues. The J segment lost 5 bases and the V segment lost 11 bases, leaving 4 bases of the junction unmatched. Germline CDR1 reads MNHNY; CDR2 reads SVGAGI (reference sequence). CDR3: CAGGQGNNEQFF. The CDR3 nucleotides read TGTGCCGGGGGACAGGGTAACAATGAGCAGTTCTTC.

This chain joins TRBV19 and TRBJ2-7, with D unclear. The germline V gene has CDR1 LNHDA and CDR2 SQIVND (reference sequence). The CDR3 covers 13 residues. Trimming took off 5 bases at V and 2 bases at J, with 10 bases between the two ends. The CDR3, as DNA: TGTGCCAGTAGTCCCCCCGGAGCCTACGAGCAGTACTTC. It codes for CASSPPGAYEQYF.

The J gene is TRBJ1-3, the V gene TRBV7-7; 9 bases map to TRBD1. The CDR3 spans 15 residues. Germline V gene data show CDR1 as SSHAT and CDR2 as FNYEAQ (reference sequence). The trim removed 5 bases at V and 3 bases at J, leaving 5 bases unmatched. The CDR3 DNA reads TGTGCCAGCAGCGAAGGGACAGGGAGTGGAAACACCATATATTTT. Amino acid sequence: CASSEGTGSGNTIYF.

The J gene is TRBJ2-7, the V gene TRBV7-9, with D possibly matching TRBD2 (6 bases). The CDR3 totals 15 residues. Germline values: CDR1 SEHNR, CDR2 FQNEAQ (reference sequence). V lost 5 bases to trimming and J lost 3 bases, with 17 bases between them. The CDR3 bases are TGTGCCAGCAGCCTACCCTTGGGACTGGACTACGAGCAGTACTTC. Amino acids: CASSLPLGLDYEQYF.

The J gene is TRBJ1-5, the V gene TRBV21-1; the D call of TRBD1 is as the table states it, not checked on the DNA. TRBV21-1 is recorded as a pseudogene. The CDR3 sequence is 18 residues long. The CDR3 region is CASNNHRVGGNNNQPQHF. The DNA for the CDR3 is TGTGCCAGCAACAACCACAGGGTAGGGGGTAATAACAATCAGCCCCAGCATTTT.

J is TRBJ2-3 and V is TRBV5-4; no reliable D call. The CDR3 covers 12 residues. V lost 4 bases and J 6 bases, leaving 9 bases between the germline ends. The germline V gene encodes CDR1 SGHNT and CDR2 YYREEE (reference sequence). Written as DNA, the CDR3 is TGTGCCAGCAGCACGAACGCGGATACGCAGTATTTT. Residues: CASSTNADTQYF.

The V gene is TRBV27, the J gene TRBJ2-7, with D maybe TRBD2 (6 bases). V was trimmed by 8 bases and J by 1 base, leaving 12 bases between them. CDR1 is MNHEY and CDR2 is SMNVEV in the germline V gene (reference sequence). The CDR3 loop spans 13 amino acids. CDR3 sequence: CASSRGGSYEQYF. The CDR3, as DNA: TGTGCCAGCTCCCGTGGGGGGTCCTACGAGCAGTACTTC.

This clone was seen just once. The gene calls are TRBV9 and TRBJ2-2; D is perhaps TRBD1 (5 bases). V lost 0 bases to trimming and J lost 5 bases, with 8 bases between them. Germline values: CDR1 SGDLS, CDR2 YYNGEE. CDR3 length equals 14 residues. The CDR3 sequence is CASSVGQSTGELFF. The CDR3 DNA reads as TGTGCCAGCAGCGTAGGACAGAGTACCGGGGAGCTGTTTTTT.

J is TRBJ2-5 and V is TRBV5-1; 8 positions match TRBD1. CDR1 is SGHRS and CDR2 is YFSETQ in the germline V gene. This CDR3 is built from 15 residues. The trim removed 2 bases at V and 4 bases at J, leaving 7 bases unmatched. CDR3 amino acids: CASSFRTGIGETQYF. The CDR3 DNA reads TGCGCCAGCAGCTTCCGGACAGGGATAGGAGAGACCCAGTACTTC. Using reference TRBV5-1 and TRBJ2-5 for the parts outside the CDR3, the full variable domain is KAGVTQTPRYLIKTRGQQVTLSCSPISGHRSVSWYQQTPGQGLQFLFEYFSETQRNKGNFPGRFSGRQFSNSRSEMNVSTLELGDSALYLCASSFRTGIGETQYFGPGTRLLVL.

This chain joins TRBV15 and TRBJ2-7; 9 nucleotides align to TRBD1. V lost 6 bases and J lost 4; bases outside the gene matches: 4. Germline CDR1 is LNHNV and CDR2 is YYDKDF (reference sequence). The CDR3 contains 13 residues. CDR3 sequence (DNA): TGTGCCACCAGAAGCGACAGGGGGTACGAGCAGTACTTC. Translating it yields CATRSDRGYEQYF.

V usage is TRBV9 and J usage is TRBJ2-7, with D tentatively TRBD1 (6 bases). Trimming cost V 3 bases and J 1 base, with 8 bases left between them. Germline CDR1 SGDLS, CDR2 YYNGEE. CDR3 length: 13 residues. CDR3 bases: TGTGCCAGCAGCGAAACAGGGTCCTACGAGCAGTACTTC. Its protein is CASSETGSYEQYF.

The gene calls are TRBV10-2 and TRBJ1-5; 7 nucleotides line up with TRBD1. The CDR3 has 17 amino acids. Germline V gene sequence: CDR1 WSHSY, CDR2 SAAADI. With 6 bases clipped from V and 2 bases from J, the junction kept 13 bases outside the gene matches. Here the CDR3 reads CASSPRYRGEGNQPQHF. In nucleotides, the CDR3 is TGCGCCAGCAGCCCCCGGTACAGGGGAGAGGGCAATCAGCCCCAGCATTTT.

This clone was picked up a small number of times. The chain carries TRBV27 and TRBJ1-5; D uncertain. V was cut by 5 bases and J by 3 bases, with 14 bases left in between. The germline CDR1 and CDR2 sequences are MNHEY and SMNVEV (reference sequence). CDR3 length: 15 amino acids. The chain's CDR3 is CASSDGSGNNQPQHF. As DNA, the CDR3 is TGTGCCAGCAGTGATGGGTCAGGTAACAATCAGCCCCAGCATTTT.

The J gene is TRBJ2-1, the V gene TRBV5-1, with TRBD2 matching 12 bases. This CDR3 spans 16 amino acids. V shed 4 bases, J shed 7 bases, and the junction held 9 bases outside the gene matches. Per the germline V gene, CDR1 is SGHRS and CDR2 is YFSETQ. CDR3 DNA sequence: TGCGCCAGCAGCGTCTCTAGCGGGAGGGCCTGGAATGAGCAGTTCTTC. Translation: CASSVSSGRAWNEQFF. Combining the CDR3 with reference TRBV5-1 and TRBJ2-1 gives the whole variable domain KAGVTQTPRYLIKTRGQQVTLSCSPISGHRSVSWYQQTPGQGLQFLFEYFSETQRNKGNFPGRFSGRQFSNSRSEMNVSTLELGDSALYLCASSVSSGRAWNEQFFGPGTRLTVL.

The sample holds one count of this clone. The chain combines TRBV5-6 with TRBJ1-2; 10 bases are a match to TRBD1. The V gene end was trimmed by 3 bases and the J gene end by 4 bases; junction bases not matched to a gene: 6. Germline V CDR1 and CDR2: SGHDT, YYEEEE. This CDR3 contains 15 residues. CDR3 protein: CASSSRRTGGYGYTF. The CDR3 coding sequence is TGTGCCAGCAGCTCCCGTCGGACAGGGGGCTATGGCTACACCTTC.

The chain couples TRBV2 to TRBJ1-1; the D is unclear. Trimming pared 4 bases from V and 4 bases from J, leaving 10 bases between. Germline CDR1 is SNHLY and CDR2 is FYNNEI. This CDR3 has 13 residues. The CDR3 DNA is TGTGCCAGCAGTGCGGGAGGGCCCACTGAAGCTTTCTTT. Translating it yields CASSAGGPTEAFF.

The CDR3 nucleotides are TGTGCCATCTCGGAGGAAACGAACACTGAAGCTTTCTTT. This encodes CAISEETNTEAFF. The chain employs TRBV10-3 and TRBJ1-1, with no clear D. CDR1 is ENHRY, CDR2 SYGVKD, per germline. Deletions cut 8 bases from V and 1 base from J, with 11 bases between. The CDR3 loop spans 13 amino acids.

The CDR3 loop reads CASSAKREGRAGELFF. In DNA form, the CDR3 reads TGTGCCAGCAGCGCCAAGCGGGAGGGCCGTGCCGGGGAGCTGTTTTTT. This sequence joins TRBV7-9 and TRBJ2-2; TRBD2 matches at 10 bases. There are 16 residues in the CDR3. Germline lookup yields CDR1 SEHNR and CDR2 FQNEAQ (reference sequence). V trimming: 5 bases; J trimming: 6 bases; junction bases outside the gene matches: 9.

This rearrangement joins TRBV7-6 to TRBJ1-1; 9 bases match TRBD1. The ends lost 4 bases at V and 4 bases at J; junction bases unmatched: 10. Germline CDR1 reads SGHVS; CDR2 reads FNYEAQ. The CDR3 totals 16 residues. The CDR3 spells CASSSQGQGSPTEAFF. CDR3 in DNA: TGTGCCAGCAGCTCACAGGGACAGGGTTCCCCCACTGAAGCTTTCTTT. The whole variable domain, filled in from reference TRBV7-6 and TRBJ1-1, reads GAGVSQSPRYKVTKRGQDVALRCDPISGHVSLYWYRQALGQGPEFLTYFNYEAQQDKSGLPNDRFSAERPEGSISTLTIQRTEQRDSAMYRCASSSQGQGSPTEAFFGQGTRLTVV.

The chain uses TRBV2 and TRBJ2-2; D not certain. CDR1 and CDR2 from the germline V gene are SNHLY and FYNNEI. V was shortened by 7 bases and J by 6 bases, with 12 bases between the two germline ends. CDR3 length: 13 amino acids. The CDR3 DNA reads TGTGCCAGCACCAAGACATCCGCCGGGGAGCTGTTTTTT. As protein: CASTKTSAGELFF.

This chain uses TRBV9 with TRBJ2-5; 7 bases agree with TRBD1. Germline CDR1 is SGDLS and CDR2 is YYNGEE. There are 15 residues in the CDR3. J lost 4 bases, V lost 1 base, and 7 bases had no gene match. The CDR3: CASSVTTGWGETQYF. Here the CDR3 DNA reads TGTGCCAGCAGCGTAACGACAGGGTGGGGAGAGACCCAGTACTTC.